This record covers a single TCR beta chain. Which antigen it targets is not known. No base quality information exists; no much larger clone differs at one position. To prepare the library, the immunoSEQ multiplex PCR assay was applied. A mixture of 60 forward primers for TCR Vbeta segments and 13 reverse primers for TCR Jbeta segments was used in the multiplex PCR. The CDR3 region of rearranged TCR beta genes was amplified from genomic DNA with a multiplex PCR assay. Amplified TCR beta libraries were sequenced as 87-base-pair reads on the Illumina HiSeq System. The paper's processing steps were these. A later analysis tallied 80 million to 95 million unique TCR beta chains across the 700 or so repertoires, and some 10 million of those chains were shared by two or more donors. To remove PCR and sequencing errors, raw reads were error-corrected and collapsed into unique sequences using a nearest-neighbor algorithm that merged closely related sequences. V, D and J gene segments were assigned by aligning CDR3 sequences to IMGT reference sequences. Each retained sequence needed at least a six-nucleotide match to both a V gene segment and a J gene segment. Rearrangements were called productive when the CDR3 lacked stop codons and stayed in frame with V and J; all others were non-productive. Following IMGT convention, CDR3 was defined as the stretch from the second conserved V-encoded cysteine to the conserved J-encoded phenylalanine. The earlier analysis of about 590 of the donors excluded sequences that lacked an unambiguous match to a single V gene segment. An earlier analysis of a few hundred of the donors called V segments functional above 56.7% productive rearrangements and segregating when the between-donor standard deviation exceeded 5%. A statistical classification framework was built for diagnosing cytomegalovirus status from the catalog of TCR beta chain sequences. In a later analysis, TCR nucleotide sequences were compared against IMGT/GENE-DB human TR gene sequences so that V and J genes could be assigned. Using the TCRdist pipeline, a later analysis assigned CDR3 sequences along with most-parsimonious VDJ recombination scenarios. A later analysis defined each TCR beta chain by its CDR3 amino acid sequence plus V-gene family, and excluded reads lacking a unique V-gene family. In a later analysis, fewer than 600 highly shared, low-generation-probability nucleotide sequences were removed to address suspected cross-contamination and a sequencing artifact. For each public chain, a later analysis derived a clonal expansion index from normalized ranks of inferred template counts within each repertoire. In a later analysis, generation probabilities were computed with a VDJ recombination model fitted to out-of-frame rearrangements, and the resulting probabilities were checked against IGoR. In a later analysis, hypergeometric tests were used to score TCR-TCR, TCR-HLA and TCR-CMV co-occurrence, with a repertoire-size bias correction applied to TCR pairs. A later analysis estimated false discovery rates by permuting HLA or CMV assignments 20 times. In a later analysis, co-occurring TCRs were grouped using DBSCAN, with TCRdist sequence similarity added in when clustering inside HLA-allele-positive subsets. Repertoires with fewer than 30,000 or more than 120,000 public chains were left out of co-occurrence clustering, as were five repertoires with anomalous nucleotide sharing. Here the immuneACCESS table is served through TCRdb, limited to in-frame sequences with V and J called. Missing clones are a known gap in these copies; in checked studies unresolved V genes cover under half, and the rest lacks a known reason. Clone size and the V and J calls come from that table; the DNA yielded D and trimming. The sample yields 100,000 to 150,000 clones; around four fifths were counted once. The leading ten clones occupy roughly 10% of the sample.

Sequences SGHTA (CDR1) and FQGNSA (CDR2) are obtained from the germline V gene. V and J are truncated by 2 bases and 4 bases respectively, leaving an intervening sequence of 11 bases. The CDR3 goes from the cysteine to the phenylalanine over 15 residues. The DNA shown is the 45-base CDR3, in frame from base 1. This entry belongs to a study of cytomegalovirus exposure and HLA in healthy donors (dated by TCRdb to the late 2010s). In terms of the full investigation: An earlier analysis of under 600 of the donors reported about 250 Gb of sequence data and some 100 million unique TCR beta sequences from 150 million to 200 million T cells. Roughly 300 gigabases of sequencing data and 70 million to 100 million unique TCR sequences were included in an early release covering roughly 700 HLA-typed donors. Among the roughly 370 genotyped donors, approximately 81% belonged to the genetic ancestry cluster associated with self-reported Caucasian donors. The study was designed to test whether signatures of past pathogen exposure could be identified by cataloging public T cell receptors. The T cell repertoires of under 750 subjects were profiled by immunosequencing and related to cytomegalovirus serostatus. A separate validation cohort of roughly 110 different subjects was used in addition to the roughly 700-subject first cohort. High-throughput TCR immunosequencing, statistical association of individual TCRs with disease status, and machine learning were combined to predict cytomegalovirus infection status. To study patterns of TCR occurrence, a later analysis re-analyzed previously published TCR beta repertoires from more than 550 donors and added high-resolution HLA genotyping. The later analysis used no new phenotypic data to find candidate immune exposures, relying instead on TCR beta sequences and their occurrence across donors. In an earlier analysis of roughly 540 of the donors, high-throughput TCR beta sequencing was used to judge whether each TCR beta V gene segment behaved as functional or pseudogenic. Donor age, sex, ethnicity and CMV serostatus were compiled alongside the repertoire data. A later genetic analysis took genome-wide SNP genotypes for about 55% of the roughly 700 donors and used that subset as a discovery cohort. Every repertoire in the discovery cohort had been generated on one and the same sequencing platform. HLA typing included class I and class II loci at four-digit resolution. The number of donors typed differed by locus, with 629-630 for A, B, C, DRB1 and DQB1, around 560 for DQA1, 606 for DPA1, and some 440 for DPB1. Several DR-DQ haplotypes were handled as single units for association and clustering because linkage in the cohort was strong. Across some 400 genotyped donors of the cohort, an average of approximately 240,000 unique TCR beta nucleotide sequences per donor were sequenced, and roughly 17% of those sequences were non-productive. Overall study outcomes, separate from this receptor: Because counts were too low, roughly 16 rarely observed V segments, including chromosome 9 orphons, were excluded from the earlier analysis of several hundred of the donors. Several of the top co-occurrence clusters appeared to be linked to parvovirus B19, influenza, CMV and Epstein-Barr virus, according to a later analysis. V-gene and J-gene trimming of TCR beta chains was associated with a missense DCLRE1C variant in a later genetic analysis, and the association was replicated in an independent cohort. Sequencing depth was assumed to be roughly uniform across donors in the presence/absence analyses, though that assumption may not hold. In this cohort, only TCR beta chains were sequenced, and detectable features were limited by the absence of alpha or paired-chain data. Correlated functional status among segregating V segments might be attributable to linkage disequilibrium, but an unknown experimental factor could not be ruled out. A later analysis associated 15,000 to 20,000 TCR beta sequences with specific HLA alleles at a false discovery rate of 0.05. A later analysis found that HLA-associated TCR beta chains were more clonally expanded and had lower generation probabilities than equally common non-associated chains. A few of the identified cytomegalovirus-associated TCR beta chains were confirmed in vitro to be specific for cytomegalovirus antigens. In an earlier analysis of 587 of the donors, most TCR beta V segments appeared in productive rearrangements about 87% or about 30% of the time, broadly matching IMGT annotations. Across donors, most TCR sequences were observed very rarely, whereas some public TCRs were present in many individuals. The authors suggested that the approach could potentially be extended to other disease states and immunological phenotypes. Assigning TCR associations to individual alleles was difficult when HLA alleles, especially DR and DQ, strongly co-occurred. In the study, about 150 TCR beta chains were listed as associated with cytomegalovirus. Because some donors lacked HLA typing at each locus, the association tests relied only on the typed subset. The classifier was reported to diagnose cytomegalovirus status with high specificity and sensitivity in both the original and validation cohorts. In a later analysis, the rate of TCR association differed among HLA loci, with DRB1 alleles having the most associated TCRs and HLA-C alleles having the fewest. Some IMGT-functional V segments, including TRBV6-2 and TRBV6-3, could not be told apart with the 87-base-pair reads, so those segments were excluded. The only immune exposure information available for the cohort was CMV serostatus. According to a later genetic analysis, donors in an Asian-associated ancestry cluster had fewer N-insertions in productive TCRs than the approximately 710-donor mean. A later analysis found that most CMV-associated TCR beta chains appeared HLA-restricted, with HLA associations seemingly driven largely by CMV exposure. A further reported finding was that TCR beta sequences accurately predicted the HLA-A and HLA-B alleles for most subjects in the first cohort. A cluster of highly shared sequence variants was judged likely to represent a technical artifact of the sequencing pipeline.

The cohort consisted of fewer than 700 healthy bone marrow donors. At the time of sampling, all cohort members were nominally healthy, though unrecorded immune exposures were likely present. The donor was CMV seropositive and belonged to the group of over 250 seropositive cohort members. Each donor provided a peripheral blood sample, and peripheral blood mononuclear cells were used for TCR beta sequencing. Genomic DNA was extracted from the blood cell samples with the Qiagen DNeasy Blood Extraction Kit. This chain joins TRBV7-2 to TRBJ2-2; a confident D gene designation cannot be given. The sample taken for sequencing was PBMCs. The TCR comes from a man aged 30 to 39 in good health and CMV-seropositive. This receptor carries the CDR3 CASSLLTGVTGELFF. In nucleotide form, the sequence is TGTGCCAGCAGCTTACTTACTGGAGTCACCGGGGAGCTGTTTTTT.